The clone carrying this T cell receptor (beta chain) has only a few counts. This sample was included in a study of blood T cell repertoires in COVID-19. Study-level background: The study drew acute and convalescent COVID-19 samples from the United States, Italy and Spain.

Authors' analysis steps: The authors estimated nucleated cell counts from reference gene primer amplification. Assay: immunoSEQ multiplex PCR; the TCRdb copy retains only in-frame clones and omits some. V and J calls and clone size are those listed in that table; D and trimming were worked out from the DNA. The table lists some 61,000 clones, about nine tenths of them singletons. The CDR3 runs 13 residues. The germline V and J ends were trimmed by 5 bases and 8 bases, with 12 bases remaining between them. In germline, CDR1 is LGHNT, CDR2 FRNRAP. This TCR came from a man between 25 and 39 years old with acute or convalescent COVID-19. Sequenced material: peripheral blood. This chain joins TRBV12-5 and TRBJ2-2; D gene uncertain. CDR3 coding DNA: TGTGCTAGTGGTAACGAAGCTGCAGGGGAGCTGTTTTTT. The encoded protein is CASGNEAAGELFF.